This T cell receptor (beta chain) is from a study of blood T cell repertoires in COVID-19. The CDR3 runs 13 residues. V shed 5 bases, J shed 2 bases, and the junction held 6 bases outside the gene matches. Germline values: CDR1 SQVTM, CDR2 ANQGSEA. TCRdb keeps only in-frame clones here, not all; method: immunoSEQ multiplex PCR. The table has almost 200,000 clones, approximately 86% seen once. V usage is TRBV29-1 and J usage is TRBJ2-7; TRBD1 matches 7 bases. Source material: peripheral blood. The clonotype comes from a man aged 55 to 70 with COVID-19, enrolled during active disease. CDR3: CSVLRQGTYEQYF. CDR3 bases: TGCAGCGTTCTGAGACAGGGAACCTACGAGCAGTACTTC.